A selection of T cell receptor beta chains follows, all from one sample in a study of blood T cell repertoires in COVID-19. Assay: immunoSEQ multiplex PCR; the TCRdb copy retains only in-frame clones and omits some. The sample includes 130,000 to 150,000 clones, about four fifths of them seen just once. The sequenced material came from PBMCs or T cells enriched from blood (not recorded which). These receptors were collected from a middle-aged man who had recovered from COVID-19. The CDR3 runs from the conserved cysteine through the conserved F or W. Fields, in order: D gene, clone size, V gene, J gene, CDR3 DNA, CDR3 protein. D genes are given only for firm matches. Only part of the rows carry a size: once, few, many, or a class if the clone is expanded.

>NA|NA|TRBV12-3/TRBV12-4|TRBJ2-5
TGTGCCAGCAGTTTTGTGCGAGAGACCCAGTACTTC
CASSFVRETQYF
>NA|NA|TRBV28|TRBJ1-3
TGTGCCAGCAGTTTATTGCCCCGGGGGAAGGGAAACACCATATATTTT
CASSLLPRGKGNTIYF
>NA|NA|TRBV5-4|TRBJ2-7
TGTGCCAGCAGCTTCAATAGGGGCAACGAGCAGTACTTC
CASSFNRGNEQYF
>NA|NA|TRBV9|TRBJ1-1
TGTGCCAGCAGCGTAGGAGGGTCAGGTGAAGCTTTCTTT
CASSVGGSGEAFF
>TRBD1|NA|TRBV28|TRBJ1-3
TGTGCCAGCAGCGAGACAGGGTCCAGAAACACCATATATTTT
CASSETGSRNTIYF
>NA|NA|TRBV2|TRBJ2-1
TGTGCCAGCACCCCCCCCAATGCAGGTGAGCAGTTCTTC
CASTPPNAGEQFF
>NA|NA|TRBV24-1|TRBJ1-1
TGTGCCACCAGTTATCAGGGTGAAGCTTTCTTT
CATSYQGEAFF
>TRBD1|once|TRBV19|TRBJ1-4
TGTGCCAGTATGGGGACAGGGGAACCTAATGAAAAACTGTTTTTT
CASMGTGEPNEKLFF
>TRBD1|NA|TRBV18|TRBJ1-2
TGTGCCAGCTCAGCCGACAGGGACTATGGCTACACCTTC
CASSADRDYGYTF
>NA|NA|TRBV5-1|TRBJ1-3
TGCGCCAGCAGCTTGTCTGGGACTGCTGGAAACACCATATATTTT
CASSLSGTAGNTIYF
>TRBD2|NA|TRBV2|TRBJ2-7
TGTGCCAGCAGTGAAGTGGGGACTAGCGGGGGGCCTACACTCTACGAGCAGTACTTC
CASSEVGTSGGPTLYEQYF
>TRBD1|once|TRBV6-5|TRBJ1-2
TGTGCCAGCAGTCCCCGACAGGGCCATGGCTACACCTTC
CASSPRQGHGYTF
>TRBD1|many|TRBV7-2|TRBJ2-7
TGTGCCAGCAGCCCCGACAGGGGCGCATCCTACGAGCAGTACTTC
CASSPDRGASYEQYF
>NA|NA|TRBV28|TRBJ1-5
TGTGCCAGCAGTTTACCTTATAGCAATCAGCCCCAGCATTTT
CASSLPYSNQPQHF
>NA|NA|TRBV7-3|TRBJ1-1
TGTGCCAGCAGCTCCACACCCAGGGGATCGGGCACTGAAGCTTTCTTT
CASSSTPRGSGTEAFF
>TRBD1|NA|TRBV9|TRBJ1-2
TGTGCCAGCACCACCTCCGGGACAGGGGAATACTACACCTTC
CASTTSGTGEYYTF
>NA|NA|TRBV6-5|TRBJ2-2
TGTGCCAGCAGTTACTCCGCAGGGAACACCGGGGAGCTGTTTTTT
CASSYSAGNTGELFF